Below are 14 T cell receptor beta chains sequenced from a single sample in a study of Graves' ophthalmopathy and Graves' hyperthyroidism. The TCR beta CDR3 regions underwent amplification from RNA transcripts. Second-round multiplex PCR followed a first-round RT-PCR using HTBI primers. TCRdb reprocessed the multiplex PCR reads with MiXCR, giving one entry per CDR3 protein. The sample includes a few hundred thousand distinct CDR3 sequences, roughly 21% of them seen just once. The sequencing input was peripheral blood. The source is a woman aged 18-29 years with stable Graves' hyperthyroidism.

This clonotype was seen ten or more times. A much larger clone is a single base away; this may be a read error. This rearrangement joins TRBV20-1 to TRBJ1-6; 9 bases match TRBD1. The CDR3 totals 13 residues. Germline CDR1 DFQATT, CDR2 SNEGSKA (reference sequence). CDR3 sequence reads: CSASRQGDSHLHF. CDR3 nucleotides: TGCAGTGCTTCCCGACAGGGGGACTCACACCTCCACTTT.

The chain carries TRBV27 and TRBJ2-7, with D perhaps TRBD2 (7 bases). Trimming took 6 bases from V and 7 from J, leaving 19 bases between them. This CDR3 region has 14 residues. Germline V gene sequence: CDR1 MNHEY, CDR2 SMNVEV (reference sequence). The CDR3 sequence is CASSRRGRAEEQYF. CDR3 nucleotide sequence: TGTGCCAGCAGCCGGAGGGGGAGGGCCGAAGAGCAGTACTTC.

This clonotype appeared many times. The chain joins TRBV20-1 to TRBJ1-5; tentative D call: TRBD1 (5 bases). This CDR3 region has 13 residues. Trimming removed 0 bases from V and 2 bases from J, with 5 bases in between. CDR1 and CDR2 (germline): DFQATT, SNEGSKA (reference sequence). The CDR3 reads CSAREQGNQPQHF. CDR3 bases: TGCAGTGCTAGAGAACAGGGCAATCAGCCCCAGCATTTT.

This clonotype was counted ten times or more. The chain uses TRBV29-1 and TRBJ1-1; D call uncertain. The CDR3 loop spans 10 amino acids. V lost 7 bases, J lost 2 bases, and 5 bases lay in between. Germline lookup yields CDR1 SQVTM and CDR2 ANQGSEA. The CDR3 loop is CSAVNTEAFF. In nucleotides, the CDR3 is TGCAGCGCGGTCAACACTGAAGCTTTCTTT. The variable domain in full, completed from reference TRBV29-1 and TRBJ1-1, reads SAVISQKPSRDICQRGTSLTIQCQVDSQVTMMFWYRQQPGQSLTLIATANQGSEATYESGFVIDKFPISRPNLTFSTLTVSNMSPEDSSIYLCSAVNTEAFFGQGTRLTVV.

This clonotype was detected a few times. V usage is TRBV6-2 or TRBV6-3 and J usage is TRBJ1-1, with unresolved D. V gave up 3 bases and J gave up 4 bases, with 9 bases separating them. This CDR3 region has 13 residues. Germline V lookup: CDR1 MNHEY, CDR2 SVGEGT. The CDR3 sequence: CASSYGGFTEAFF. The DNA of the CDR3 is TGTGCCAGCAGTTATGGTGGGTTCACTGAAGCTTTCTTT.

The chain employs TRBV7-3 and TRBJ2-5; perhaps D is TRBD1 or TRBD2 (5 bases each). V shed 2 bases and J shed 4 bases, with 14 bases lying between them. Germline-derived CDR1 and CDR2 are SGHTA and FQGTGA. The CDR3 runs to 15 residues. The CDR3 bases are TGTGCCAGCAGCTTAGGGCAGGGCGGGCGAGAGACCCAGTACTTC. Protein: CASSLGQGGRETQYF.

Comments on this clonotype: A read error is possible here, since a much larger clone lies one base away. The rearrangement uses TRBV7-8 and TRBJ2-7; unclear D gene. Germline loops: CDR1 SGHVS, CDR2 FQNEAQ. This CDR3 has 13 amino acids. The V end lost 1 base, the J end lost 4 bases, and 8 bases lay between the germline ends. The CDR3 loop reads CASSLGHPYEQYV. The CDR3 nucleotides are TGTGCCAGCAGCTTAGGACACCCATACGAGCAGTACGTC.

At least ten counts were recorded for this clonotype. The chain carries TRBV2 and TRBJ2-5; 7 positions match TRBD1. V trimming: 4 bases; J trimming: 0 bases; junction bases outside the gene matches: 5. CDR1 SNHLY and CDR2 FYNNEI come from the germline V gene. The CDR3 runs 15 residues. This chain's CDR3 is CASSVHQGDQETQYF. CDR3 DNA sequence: TGTGCCAGCAGTGTCCACCAGGGGGACCAAGAGACCCAGTACTTC.

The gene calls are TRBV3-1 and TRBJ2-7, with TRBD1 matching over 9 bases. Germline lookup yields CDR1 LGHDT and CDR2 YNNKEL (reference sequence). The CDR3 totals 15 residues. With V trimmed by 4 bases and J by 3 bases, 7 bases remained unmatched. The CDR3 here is CASSRPGQGYYEQYF. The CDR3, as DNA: TGTGCCAGCAGCCGCCCGGGACAGGGCTACTACGAGCAGTACTTC.

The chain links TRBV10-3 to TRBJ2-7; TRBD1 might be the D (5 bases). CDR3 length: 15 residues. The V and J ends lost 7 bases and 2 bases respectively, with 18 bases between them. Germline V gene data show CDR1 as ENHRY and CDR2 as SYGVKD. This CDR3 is CAITAVDSPPYEQYF. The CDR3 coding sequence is TGTGCCATCACCGCAGTTGACAGCCCCCCCTACGAGCAGTACTTC.

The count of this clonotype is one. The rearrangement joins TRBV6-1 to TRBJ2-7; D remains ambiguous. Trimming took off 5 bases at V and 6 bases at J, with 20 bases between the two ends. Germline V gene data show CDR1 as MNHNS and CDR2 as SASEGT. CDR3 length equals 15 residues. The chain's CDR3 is CASSPPEAVDSEQYF. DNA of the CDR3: TGTGCCAGCAGTCCCCCCGAGGCAGTGGATTCCGAGCAGTACTTC.

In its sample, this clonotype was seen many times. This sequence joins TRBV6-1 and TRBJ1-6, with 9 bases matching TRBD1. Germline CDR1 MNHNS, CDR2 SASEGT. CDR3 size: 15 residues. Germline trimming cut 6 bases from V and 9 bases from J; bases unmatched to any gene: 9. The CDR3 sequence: CASSHWTGVISPLHF. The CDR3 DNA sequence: TGTGCCAGCAGCCACTGGACAGGGGTAATTTCACCCCTCCACTTT.

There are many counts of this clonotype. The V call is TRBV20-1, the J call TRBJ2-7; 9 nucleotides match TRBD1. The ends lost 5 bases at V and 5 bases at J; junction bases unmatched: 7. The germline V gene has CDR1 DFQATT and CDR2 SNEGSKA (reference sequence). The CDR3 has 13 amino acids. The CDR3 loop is CSAPGQGIDEQYF. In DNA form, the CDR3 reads TGCAGTGCTCCGGGACAGGGAATAGACGAGCAGTACTTC.

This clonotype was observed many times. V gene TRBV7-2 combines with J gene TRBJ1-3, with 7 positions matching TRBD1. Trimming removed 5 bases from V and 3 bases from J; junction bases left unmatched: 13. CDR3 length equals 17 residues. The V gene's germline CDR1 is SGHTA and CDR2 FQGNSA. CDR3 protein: CASSPRQGPAYGNTIYF. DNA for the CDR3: TGTGCCAGCAGCCCCAGACAGGGCCCGGCGTATGGAAACACCATATATTTT.